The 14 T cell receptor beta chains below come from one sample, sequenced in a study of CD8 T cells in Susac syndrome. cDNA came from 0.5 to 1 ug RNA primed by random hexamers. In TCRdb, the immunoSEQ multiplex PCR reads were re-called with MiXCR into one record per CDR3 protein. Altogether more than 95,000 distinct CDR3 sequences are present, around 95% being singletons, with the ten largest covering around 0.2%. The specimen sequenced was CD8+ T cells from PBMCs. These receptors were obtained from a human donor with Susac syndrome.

CDR3 sequence: CSVPGQGLDGYTF. For the CDR3, the DNA is TGCAGCGTCCCGGGACAGGGTTTGGATGGCTACACCTTC. The gene calls are TRBV29-1 and TRBJ1-2; 9 nucleotides match TRBD1. Germline V gene sequence: CDR1 SQVTM, CDR2 ANQGSEA. This CDR3 comprises 13 residues. With 6 bases clipped from V and 6 bases from J, the junction kept 8 bases outside the gene matches.

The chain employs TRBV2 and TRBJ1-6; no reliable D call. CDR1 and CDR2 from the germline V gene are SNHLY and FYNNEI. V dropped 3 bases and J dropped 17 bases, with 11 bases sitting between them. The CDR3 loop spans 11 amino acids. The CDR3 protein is CASSDIYEFHF. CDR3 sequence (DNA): TGTGCCAGCAGTGATATTTACGAGTTCCACTTT. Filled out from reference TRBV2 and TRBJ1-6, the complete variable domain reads EPEVTQTPSHQVTQMGQEVILRCVPISNHLYFYWYRQILGQKVEFLVSFYNNEISEKSEIFDDQFSVERPDGSNFTLKIRSTKLEDSAMYFCASSDIYEFHFGNGTRLTVT.

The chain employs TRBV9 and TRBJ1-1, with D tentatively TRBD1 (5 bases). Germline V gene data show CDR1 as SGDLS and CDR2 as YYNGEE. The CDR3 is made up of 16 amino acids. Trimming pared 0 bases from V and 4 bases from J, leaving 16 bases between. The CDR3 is CASSVGVGTSITEAFF. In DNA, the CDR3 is TGTGCCAGCAGCGTAGGGGTCGGGACGAGTATCACTGAAGCTTTCTTT.

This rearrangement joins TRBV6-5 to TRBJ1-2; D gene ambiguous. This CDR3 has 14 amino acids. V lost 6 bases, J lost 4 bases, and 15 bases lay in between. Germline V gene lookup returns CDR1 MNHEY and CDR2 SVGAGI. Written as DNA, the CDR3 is TGTGCCAGCAGCCCCGCGAGAGGGTCCTATGGCTACACCTTC. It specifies CASSPARGSYGYTF.

The CDR3 loop is CATSVTGELFF. In DNA form, the CDR3 reads TGTGCCACCTCGGTCACCGGGGAGCTGTTTTTT. The rearrangement joins TRBV27 to TRBJ2-2, with unresolved D. The CDR3 runs 11 residues. Germline loops: CDR1 MNHEY, CDR2 SMNVEV (reference sequence). V was trimmed by 10 bases and J by 4 bases, leaving 7 bases between them.

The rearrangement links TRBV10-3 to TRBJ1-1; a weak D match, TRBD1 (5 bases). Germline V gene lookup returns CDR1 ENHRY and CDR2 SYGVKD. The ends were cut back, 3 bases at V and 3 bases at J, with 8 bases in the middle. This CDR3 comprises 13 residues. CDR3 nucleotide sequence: TGTGCCATCAGTGATGTGGGGGACACTGAAGCTTTCTTT. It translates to CAISDVGDTEAFF.

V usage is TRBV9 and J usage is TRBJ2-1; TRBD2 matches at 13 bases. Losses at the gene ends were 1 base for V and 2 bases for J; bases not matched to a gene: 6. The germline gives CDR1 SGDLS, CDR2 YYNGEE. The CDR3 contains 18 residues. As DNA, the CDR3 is TGTGCCAGCAGCGTAAGGGGACTAGCGGGGAAAACCTACAATGAGCAGTTCTTC. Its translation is CASSVRGLAGKTYNEQFF.

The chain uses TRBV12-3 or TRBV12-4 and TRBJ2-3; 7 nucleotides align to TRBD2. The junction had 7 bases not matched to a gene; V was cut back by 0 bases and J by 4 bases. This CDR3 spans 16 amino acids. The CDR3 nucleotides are TGTGCCAGCAGTTTAGCTCGGGGGGTGGCCGCAGATACGCAGTATTTT. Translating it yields CASSLARGVAADTQYF.

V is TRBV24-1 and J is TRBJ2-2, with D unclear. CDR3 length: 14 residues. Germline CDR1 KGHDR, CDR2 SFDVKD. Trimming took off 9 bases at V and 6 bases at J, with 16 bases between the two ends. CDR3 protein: CATAAPDRSGELFF. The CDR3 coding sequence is TGTGCCACCGCCGCCCCCGACCGATCCGGGGAGCTGTTTTTT.

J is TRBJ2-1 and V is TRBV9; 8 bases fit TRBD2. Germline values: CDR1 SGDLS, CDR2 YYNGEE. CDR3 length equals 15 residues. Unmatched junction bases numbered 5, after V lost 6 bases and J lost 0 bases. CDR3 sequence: CASTPGRDSYNEQFF. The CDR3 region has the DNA TGTGCCAGCACCCCCGGGAGGGACTCCTACAATGAGCAGTTCTTC.

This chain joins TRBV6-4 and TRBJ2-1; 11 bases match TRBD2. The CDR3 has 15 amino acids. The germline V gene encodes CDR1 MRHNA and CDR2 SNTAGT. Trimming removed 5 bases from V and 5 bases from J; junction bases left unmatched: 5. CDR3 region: CASSLTSGTHNEQFF. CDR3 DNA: TGTGCCAGCAGTTTGACTAGCGGGACCCACAATGAGCAGTTCTTC.

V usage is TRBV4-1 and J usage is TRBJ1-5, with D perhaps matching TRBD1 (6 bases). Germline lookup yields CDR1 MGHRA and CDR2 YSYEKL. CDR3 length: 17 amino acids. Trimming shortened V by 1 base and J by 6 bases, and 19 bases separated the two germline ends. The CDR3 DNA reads TGCGCCAGCAGCCAAGGCCTCAGGGGCAGGGTGGGTCAGCCCCAGCATTTT. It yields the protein CASSQGLRGRVGQPQHF.

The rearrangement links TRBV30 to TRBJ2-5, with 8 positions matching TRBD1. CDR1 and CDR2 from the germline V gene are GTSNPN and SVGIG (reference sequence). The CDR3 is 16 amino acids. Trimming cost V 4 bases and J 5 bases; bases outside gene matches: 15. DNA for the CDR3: TGTGCCTGGAACGCCCCCACTTCAGGGGGCGGGGAGACCCAGTACTTC. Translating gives CAWNAPTSGGGETQYF.

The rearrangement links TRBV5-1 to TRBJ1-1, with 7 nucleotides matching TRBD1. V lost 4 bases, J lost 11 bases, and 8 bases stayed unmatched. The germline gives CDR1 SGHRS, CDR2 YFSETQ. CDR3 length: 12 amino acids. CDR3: CASSRLGTEAFF. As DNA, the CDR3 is TGCGCCAGCAGCCGACTGGGGACAGAGGCTTTCTTT.